The clone carrying this T cell receptor (beta chain) was recorded at least ten times. Its antigen is as yet unknown. The missing CDR3 end, 3 residues past where the read stops, is filled in from the germline J gene. These data are taken from a study of T cell clonality in common variable immunodeficiency. Whole-study findings and limits: Shared TCRbeta clones were fewer between CVID subjects than controls. CVID subjects showed higher TCRbeta clonality than healthy controls. Reportedly, TCR beta sequences from common variable immunodeficiency showed fewer deletions and N-nucleotide insertions.

The repertoire was sequenced with immunoSEQ multiplex PCR; TCRdb's copy has only in-frame clones and lacks some. The sample contains 30,000 to 35,000 clones, none of them singletons. The length of the CDR3 is 17 residues. Per the germline V gene, CDR1 is MNHNS and CDR2 is SASEGT. The V gene lost 2 bases and the J gene lost 2 bases, with 16 bases spanning the gap. Material: peripheral blood mononuclear cells. This clonotype originated in a person between 18 and 75 years old in good health. This rearrangement joins TRBV6-1 to TRBJ1-5, with a possible D match to TRBD1 (5 bases). CDR3 in amino acids: CASSETSGKGGNQPQHF. The sequenced part of the CDR3 DNA is TGTGCCAGCAGTGAAACGTCAGGGAAAGGTGGCAATCAGCCC.